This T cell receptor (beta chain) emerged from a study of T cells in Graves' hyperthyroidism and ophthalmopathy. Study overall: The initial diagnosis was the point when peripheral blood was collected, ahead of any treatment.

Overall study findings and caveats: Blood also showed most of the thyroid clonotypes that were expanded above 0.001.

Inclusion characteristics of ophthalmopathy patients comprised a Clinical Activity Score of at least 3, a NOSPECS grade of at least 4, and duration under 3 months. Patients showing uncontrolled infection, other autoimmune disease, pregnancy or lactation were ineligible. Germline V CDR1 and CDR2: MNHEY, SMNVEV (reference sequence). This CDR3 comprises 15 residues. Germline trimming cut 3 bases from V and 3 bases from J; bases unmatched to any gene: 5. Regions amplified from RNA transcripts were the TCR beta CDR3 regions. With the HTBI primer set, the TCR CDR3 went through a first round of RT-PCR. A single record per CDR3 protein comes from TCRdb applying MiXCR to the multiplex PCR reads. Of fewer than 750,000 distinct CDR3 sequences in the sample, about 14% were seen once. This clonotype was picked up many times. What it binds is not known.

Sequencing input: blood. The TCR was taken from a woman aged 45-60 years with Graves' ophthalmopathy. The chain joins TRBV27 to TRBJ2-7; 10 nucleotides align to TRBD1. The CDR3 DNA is TGTGCCAGCAGTTTTGGGACAGGGGACTACTACGAGCAGTACTTC. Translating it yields CASSFGTGDYYEQYF.